The table lists the clone carrying this T cell receptor beta chain with a count of one. Its antigen is unidentified. Primers for the PCR totalled 60 Vbeta and 13 Jbeta. Sequencing used immunoSEQ multiplex PCR; TCRdb keeps in-frame clones, though not all of them. The top ten clones hold about 2% of a sample with a few hundred thousand clones, 70% to 90% of them seen once. This sample was included in a study of cytomegalovirus exposure and HLA in healthy donors. Across the whole study: Earlier findings included some 100 million unique TCR beta sequences obtained from some 180 million T cells. Overall study findings and caveats: Most TCR sequences proved rare, with some public TCRs found in many donors.

In germline, CDR1 is ENHRY, CDR2 SYGVKD. The CDR3 contains 11 residues. V lost 8 bases to trimming and J lost 7 bases, with 11 bases between them. The V gene is TRBV10-3, the J gene TRBJ1-1; D is uncertain. The sequenced sample consisted of PBMCs. The sequence came from a young woman in good health and CMV-seronegative. This chain's CDR3 is CAIQAGFEAFF. In DNA form, the CDR3 reads TGTGCCATCCAAGCGGGGTTTGAAGCTTTCTTT.